A single sample is the source of the 29 T cell receptor beta chains below, sequenced in a study of T cells after yellow fever vaccination. MiXCR, run by TCRdb on the 5' RACE reads, gives a single entry per CDR3 protein. This sample has a few hundred thousand distinct CDR3 sequences, with less than 9.5% found just once. Here the sequenced sample was CD4+ T cells sorted from PBMCs, taken 5 days after the yellow fever booster vaccination. These receptor sequences come from a man aged 18-30 years who received the YFV17D yellow fever vaccine.

The V call is TRBV7-2, the J call TRBJ2-2; D may match TRBD1 or TRBD2 (5 bases each). CDR1 is SGHTA, CDR2 FQGNSA, per germline. Trimming cost V 1 base and J 0 bases, with 6 bases left between them. The CDR3 loop spans 15 amino acids. The CDR3 here is CASSLGGANTGELFF. For the CDR3, the DNA is TGTGCCAGCAGCTTAGGAGGGGCGAACACCGGGGAGCTGTTTTTT.

In its sample, this clonotype was seen a few times. The chain employs TRBV4-3 and TRBJ2-5; D is undetermined. The CDR3 is made up of 17 amino acids. With 1 base removed from V and 2 bases from J, the gap between germline ends came to 17 bases. Germline values: CDR1 LGHNA, CDR2 YSLEER. The CDR3 DNA reads as TGCGCCAGCAGCCAAGGGTCATCCTCCTTAGGGCAAGAGACCCAGTACTTC. Amino acid sequence: CASSQGSSSLGQETQYF.

The chain joins TRBV3-1 to TRBJ2-5, with 8 bases matching TRBD2. The CDR3 spans 16 residues. Trimming took 1 base from V and 1 from J; bases not matched to a gene: 5. The V gene's germline CDR1 is LGHDT and CDR2 YNNKEL (reference sequence). The CDR3 DNA reads TGTGCCAGCAGCCAAGCCGGGGGGGGCCCCCAAGAGACCCAGTACTTC. Its translation is CASSQAGGGPQETQYF.

The V call is TRBV5-1, the J call TRBJ1-1, with no clear D. Germline loops: CDR1 SGHRS, CDR2 YFSETQ. V was clipped by 7 bases and J by 4 bases, with 14 bases between them. The CDR3 is 13 residues long. CDR3 region: CASQTPGFTEAFF. CDR3 nucleotide sequence: TGCGCCAGCCAGACTCCGGGGTTCACTGAAGCTTTCTTT. Looking up the rest from reference TRBV5-1 and TRBJ1-1 gives the full variable domain: KAGVTQTPRYLIKTRGQQVTLSCSPISGHRSVSWYQQTPGQGLQFLFEYFSETQRNKGNFPGRFSGRQFSNSRSEMNVSTLELGDSALYLCASQTPGFTEAFFGQGTRLTVV.

The rearrangement links TRBV29-1 to TRBJ1-1, with 9 bases fitting TRBD1. The ends lost 8 bases at V and 1 base at J; junction bases unmatched: 5. The CDR3 loop spans 13 amino acids. The germline CDR1 and CDR2 sequences are SQVTM and ANQGSEA. CDR3 residues: CSITGGTNTEAFF. The CDR3 DNA reads as TGCAGCATCACAGGGGGCACGAACACTGAAGCTTTCTTT.

This CDR3 reads CASSRRGDTQETQYF. The DNA for the CDR3 is TGTGCCAGCAGCCGTCGGGGGGATACTCAAGAGACCCAGTACTTC. The V gene is TRBV7-8, the J gene TRBJ2-5; 7 bases are a match to TRBD2. CDR3 size: 15 residues. V shed 5 bases and J 2 bases; nucleotides not matched to a gene: 8. Germline CDR1 reads SGHVS; CDR2 reads FQNEAQ.

This clonotype has ten or more counts. This rearrangement joins TRBV4-3 to TRBJ1-2; D call uncertain. CDR3 length: 15 residues. V lost 0 bases to trimming and J lost 8 bases, with 16 bases between them. The germline V gene has CDR1 LGHNA and CDR2 YSLEER. Here the CDR3 DNA reads TGCGCCAGCAGCCAAGATCTCGGGGAGCCCTGGGGCTACACCTTC. It yields the protein CASSQDLGEPWGYTF.

This clonotype was detected only a few times. The chain employs TRBV3-1 and TRBJ2-1; 8 nucleotides match TRBD2. The V gene's germline CDR1 is LGHDT and CDR2 YNNKEL (reference sequence). CDR3 size: 15 residues. The V segment lost 1 base and the J segment 4 bases; nucleotides outside the gene matches: 3. CDR3 DNA: TGTGCCAGCAGCCAAGCGGGGGGGCTGTACAATGAGCAGTTCTTC. Translation: CASSQAGGLYNEQFF.

The chain has TRBV7-2 and TRBJ1-4; D remains unclear. Germline V lookup: CDR1 SGHTA, CDR2 FQGNSA. The V end was cut by 4 bases, the J end by 8 bases, with 11 bases between. The CDR3 is 13 residues long. The CDR3 is CASSSADGEKLFF. The CDR3, as DNA: TGTGCCAGCAGCTCAGCGGATGGCGAAAAACTGTTTTTT.

This chain joins TRBV24-1 and TRBJ2-1; unclear D gene. CDR1 is KGHDR, CDR2 SFDVKD, per germline. The germline V and J ends were trimmed by 3 bases and 5 bases, with 4 bases remaining between them. The CDR3 consists of 12 residues. For the CDR3, the DNA is TGTGCCACCAGTGATGGAAACAATGAGCAGTTCTTC. It yields the protein CATSDGNNEQFF.

In its sample, this clonotype was seen a few times. The genes are TRBV4-3 and TRBJ1-6; the D gene is possibly TRBD1 (6 bases). Trimming removed 0 bases from V and 7 bases from J, with 10 bases in between. Looked up from germline, CDR1 is LGHNA and CDR2 is YSLEER. The CDR3 runs to 15 residues. In DNA form, the CDR3 reads TGCGCCAGCAGCCAAGAAGGACAGAGGAATTCACCCCTCCACTTT. This sequence encodes CASSQEGQRNSPLHF.

The chain recombines TRBV10-3 with TRBJ2-3; 13 bases map to TRBD2. V trimming: 3 bases; J trimming: 4 bases; junction bases outside the gene matches: 1. This CDR3 has 15 amino acids. Germline V gives CDR1 ENHRY, CDR2 SYGVKD. CDR3 in amino acids: CAISDGTSGADTQYF. DNA for the CDR3: TGTGCCATCAGTGATGGGACTAGCGGGGCAGATACGCAGTATTTT.

The CDR3 region is CASSESPGQGDRSGELFF. The CDR3, as DNA: TGTGCCAGCAGTGAGTCACCGGGACAGGGGGATAGGTCCGGGGAGCTGTTTTTT. V usage is TRBV25-1 and J usage is TRBJ2-2; 11 bases agree with TRBD1. The CDR3 totals 18 residues. Losses at the gene ends were 3 bases for V and 6 bases for J; bases not matched to a gene: 12. Germline V gives CDR1 MGHDK, CDR2 SYGVNS.

This clonotype was detected a few times. The chain uses TRBV4-2 and TRBJ2-3; 8 nucleotides agree with TRBD1. V gave up 3 bases and J gave up 5 bases; unmatched junction bases: 4. Germline V lookup: CDR1 LGHNA, CDR2 YNFKEQ. The CDR3 runs to 14 residues. As DNA, the CDR3 is TGTGCCAGCAGCCAGATGACAGGGGAAGATACGCAGTATTTT. It translates to CASSQMTGEDTQYF.

The chain recombines TRBV6-2 or TRBV6-3 with TRBJ2-5, with D possibly matching TRBD1 (6 bases). V gave up 0 bases and J gave up 4 bases, with 9 bases separating them. The CDR3 has 14 amino acids. Germline V gene data show CDR1 as MNHEY and CDR2 as SVGEGT. CDR3 loop: CASSYSKGGETQYF. The CDR3 DNA reads as TGTGCCAGCAGTTACTCGAAAGGGGGAGAGACCCAGTACTTC.

This clonotype was seen more than once but under ten times. This chain joins TRBV5-1 and TRBJ2-5, with a weak D call TRBD2 (5 bases). The CDR3 consists of 13 residues. V was trimmed by 6 bases and J by 2 bases, leaving 11 bases between them. CDR1 and CDR2 from the germline V gene are SGHRS and YFSETQ. The CDR3 reads CASKPGWQETQYF. The CDR3 region has the DNA TGCGCCAGCAAACCGGGATGGCAAGAGACCCAGTACTTC.

The table lists this clonotype with a few counts. This chain uses TRBV19 with TRBJ2-5; D gene unclear. The germline V gene encodes CDR1 LNHDA and CDR2 SQIVND (reference sequence). The CDR3 contains 13 residues. Trimming removed 3 bases from V and 4 bases from J, with 9 bases in between. The CDR3 sequence is CASSIDLRETQYF. CDR3 nucleotide sequence: TGTGCCAGTAGTATCGACCTGAGAGAGACCCAGTACTTC.

The chain links TRBV5-4 to TRBJ2-3; 8 bases line up with TRBD1. The CDR3 runs 15 residues. Germline V CDR1 and CDR2: SGHNT, YYREEE (reference sequence). The J segment lost 8 bases and the V segment lost 3 bases, leaving 11 bases of the junction unmatched. CDR3 sequence reads: CASSSADRVGATQYF. The CDR3 DNA is TGTGCCAGCAGCTCCGCGGACAGGGTGGGAGCTACGCAGTATTTT.

The chain recombines TRBV4-2 with TRBJ1-3; the D is unclear. V was clipped by 8 bases and J by 0 bases, with 8 bases between them. CDR3 size: 13 residues. Germline lookup yields CDR1 LGHNA and CDR2 YNFKEQ. This chain's CDR3 is CASGESSGNTIYF. In DNA, the CDR3 is TGTGCCAGCGGAGAGAGCTCTGGAAACACCATATATTTT.

This clonotype has a handful of counts. The chain combines TRBV2 with TRBJ1-2, with D unresolved. The V end was cut by 10 bases, the J end by 2 bases, with 23 bases between. CDR1 SNHLY and CDR2 FYNNEI come from the germline V gene. CDR3 length equals 16 residues. The CDR3 spells CATRTGRANQNYGYTF. In nucleotides, the CDR3 is TGTGCCACCAGGACGGGCCGCGCAAACCAAAACTATGGCTACACCTTC. The full variable domain, with the rest looked up from reference TRBV2 and TRBJ1-2, is EPEVTQTPSHQVTQMGQEVILRCVPISNHLYFYWYRQILGQKVEFLVSFYNNEISEKSEIFDDQFSVERPDGSNFTLKIRSTKLEDSAMYFCATRTGRANQNYGYTFGSGTRLTVV.

Only a few counts were recorded for this clonotype. The chain is built from TRBV5-6 and TRBJ1-2, with D perhaps matching TRBD1 (6 bases). This CDR3 is built from 16 residues. Germline assignment: CDR1 SGHDT and CDR2 YYEEEE. Trimming removed 4 bases at V and 1 base at J, with 17 bases between. The CDR3 sequence is CASSVIGGGLNYGYTF. Here the CDR3 DNA reads TGTGCCAGCAGCGTGATTGGGGGGGGCCTTAACTATGGCTACACCTTC.

This clonotype was counted many times. The chain is built from TRBV5-4 and TRBJ1-1; no firm D call. Germline V gene data show CDR1 as SGHNT and CDR2 as YYREEE (reference sequence). With 0 bases removed from V and 4 bases from J, the gap between germline ends came to 4 bases. The CDR3 spans 12 residues. CDR3 region: CASSLDSTEAFF. DNA for the CDR3: TGTGCCAGCAGCTTGGACTCCACTGAAGCTTTCTTT.

This clonotype was observed a handful of times. The genes are TRBV5-5 and TRBJ2-1; either TRBD1 or TRBD2 may fit D (6 bases each). CDR1 and CDR2 (germline): SGHKS, YYEKEE (reference sequence). This CDR3 contains 13 residues. Trimming stripped 0 bases from V and 8 bases from J, with 9 bases between. The CDR3 region is CASSLAGADEQFF. The DNA for the CDR3 is TGTGCCAGCAGCTTGGCGGGGGCCGATGAGCAGTTCTTC. Variable domain in full (rest from reference TRBV5-5 and TRBJ2-1): DAGVTQSPTHLIKTRGQQVTLRCSPISGHKSVSWYQQVLGQGPQFIFQYYEKEERGRGNFPDRFSARQFPNYSSELNVNALLLGDSALYLCASSLAGADEQFFGPGTRLTVL.

This clonotype was seen ten or more times. In DNA, the CDR3 is TGTGCCAGCAGTACCGGGACAACCTACGAGCAGTACGTC. Its translation: CASSTGTTYEQYV. This sequence joins TRBV6-2 or TRBV6-3 and TRBJ2-7; possible D gene TRBD1, 6 bases. Deletions cut 5 bases from V and 2 bases from J, with 10 bases between. The CDR3 is made up of 13 amino acids. The germline CDR1 and CDR2 sequences are MNHEY and SVGEGT.

This clonotype showed up just a few times. This chain joins TRBV10-3 and TRBJ1-3; 7 bases match TRBD1. The ends lost 4 bases at V and 2 bases at J; junction bases unmatched: 2. Germline CDR1 is ENHRY and CDR2 is SYGVKD. CDR3 length: 14 residues. The CDR3 reads CAISGQGPGNTIYF. For the CDR3, the DNA is TGTGCCATCAGTGGACAGGGACCTGGAAACACCATATATTTT.

This clonotype showed up many times. The V call is TRBV7-2, the J call TRBJ2-7, with D possibly matching TRBD1 (5 bases). Trimming removed 5 bases at V and 1 base at J, with 15 bases between. CDR3 length equals 15 residues. Per germline, CDR1 SGHTA and CDR2 FQGNSA. This chain's CDR3 is CASSRQGVASYEQYV. CDR3 nucleotides: TGTGCCAGCAGCCGGCAGGGTGTAGCATCCTACGAGCAGTACGTC.

This clonotype was counted ten times or more. This chain joins TRBV4-2 and TRBJ2-5; D is perhaps TRBD1 (5 bases). V was trimmed by 0 bases and J by 4 bases, leaving 15 bases between them. Germline CDR1 is LGHNA and CDR2 is YNFKEQ. The CDR3 totals 16 residues. CDR3: CASSQDLQGVRETQYF. CDR3 nucleotide sequence: TGTGCCAGCAGCCAAGACCTACAAGGGGTTCGAGAGACCCAGTACTTC.

Many counts were recorded for this clonotype. V is TRBV28 and J is TRBJ1-5; D is undetermined. This CDR3 comprises 12 residues. Per the germline V gene, CDR1 is MDHEN and CDR2 is SYDVKM. The V end was cut by 9 bases, the J end by 7 bases, with 13 bases between. In DNA, the CDR3 is TGTGCCAGTCAGTTCTCTAGGCAGCCCCAGCATTTT. Protein product: CASQFSRQPQHF.

This clonotype was counted a few times. CDR3 residues: CASSLGGQAFF. The CDR3 coding sequence is TGTGCCAGCAGTTTGGGTGGTCAAGCTTTCTTT. The rearrangement joins TRBV12-3 or TRBV12-4 to TRBJ1-1; D gene ambiguous. Trimming took 3 bases from V and 9 from J, leaving 8 bases between them. The length of the CDR3 is 11 residues.